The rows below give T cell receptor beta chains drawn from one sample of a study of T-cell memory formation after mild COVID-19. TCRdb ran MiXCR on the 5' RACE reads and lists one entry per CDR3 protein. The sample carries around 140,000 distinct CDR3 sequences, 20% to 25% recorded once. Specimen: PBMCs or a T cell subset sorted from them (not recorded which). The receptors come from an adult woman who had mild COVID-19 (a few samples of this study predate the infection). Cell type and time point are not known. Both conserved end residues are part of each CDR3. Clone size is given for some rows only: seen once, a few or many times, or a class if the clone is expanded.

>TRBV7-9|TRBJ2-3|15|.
CASSDGTIVTDTQYF
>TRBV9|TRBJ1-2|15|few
CASSVDGGGVYGYTF
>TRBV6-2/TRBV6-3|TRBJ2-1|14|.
CASSSGTGYNEQFF
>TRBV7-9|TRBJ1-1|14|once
CASSSLGGNTEAFF
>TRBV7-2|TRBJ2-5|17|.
CASRLVPRLAGEETQYF
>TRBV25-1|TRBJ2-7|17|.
CASSETRPGTGTYEQYF
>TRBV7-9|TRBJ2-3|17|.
CASNPRDSPRGTDTQYF
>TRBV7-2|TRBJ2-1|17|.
CASSLELAGGPHNEQFF
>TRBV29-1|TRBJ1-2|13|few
CSVAGVDGYGYTF
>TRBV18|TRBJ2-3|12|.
CASSRDTDTQYF
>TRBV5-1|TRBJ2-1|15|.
CASSLVGGPYNEQFF
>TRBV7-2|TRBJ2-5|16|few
CASSPSSWAVQETQYF
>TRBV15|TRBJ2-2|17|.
CATSREGLALNTGELFF
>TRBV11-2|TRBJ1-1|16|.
CASSLESTTGYSEAFF
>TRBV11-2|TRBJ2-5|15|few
CASAQGTGFGETQYF
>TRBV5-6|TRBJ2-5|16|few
CASSPPLVGYQETQYF
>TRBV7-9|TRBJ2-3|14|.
CASRGGTSTDTQYF
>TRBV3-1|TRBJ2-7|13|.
CASSWGATYEQYF
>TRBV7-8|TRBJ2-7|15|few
CASSLGAGEIYEQYF
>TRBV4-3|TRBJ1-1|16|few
CASSQAEGQGDTEAFF
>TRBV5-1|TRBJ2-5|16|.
CASREREGSLGETQYF
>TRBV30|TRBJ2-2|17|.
CAWSFPVASLATGELFF
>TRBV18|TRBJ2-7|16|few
CASSPRDRYNPYEQYF
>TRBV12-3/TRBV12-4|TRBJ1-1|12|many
CASSPGGTEAFF
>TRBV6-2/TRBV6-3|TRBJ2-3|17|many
CASSYSNIGNMADTQYF
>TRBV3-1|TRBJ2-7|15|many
CASSQEIAAAYEQYF
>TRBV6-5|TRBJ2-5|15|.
CASSYGLADQETQYF
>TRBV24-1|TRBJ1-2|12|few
CATSELNYGYTF
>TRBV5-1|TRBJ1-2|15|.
CASSSDREADYGYTF
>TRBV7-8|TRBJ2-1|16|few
CASSLEVAGGTDEQFF
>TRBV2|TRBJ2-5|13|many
CASSEGVGETQYF
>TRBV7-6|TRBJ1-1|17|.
CASSLSPPRPGRAEAFF
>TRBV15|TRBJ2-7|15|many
CATSGPGTSSYEQYF
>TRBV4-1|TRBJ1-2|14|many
CASSPVTGEYGYTF
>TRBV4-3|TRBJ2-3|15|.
CASSSSRAWGSPQYF
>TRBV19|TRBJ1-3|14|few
CASNPGTSGNTIYF
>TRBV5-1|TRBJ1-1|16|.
CASSLEGQGIFTEAFF
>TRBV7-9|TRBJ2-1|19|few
CASSLGTSGRLSSYNEQFF
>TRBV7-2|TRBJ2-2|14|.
CASSYSSLAGELFF
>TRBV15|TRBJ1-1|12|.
CATRNPNTEAFF
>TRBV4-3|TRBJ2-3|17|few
CASSQVASGRDSDTQYF
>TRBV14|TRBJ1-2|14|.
CASSQGFGTNGYTF
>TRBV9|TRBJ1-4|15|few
CASSDETAPGEKLFF
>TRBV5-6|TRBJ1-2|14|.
CASSFRQGGYGYTF
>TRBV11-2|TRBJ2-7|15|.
CASSVTGQATYEQYF
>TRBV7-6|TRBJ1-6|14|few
CASSYTGVNSPLHF
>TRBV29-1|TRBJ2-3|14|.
CSAEGRGGTDTQYF
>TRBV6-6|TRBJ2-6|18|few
CASSPGLAGPSGANVLTF
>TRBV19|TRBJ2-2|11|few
CASSMGGELFF
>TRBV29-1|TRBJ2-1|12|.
CSVEVTYNEQFF
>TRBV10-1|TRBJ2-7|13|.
CASNNLHSYEQYF
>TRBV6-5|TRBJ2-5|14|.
CASSDRGTLETQYF
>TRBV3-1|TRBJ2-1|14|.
CASSQVETGLEQFF
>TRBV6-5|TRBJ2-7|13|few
CASSYPGTGEQYF
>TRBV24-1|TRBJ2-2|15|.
CATSRTGEVVWELFF
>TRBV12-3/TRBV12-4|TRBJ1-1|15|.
CASSSIGTVNTEAFF
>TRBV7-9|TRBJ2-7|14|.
CASSLIAGGHEQYF
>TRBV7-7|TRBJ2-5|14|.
CASSVLDRGETQYF
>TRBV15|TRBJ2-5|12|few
CATSNVGETQYF
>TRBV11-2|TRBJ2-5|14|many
CASSRFGHQETQYF